The rows below give T cell receptor beta chains drawn from one sample of a study of blood T cell repertoires in COVID-19. Clones were read by immunoSEQ multiplex PCR, and TCRdb kept only the in-frame ones, dropping some. The sample lists more than 50,000 clones, less than 95% occurring once. Sequenced material: peripheral blood. All receptors derive from a woman aged 40 to 55 with active COVID-19. Each CDR3 is given with its conserved first and last residue. D genes are given only for firm matches. Clone sizes are given selectively: once, few, many, or a class where the clone is expanded.

TRBD2 | TRBJ2-7 | 15 | TRBV11-3 | . | CASSLGSGGTGEQYF | TGTGCCAGCAGCTTAGGGAGCGGGGGGACGGGGGAGCAGTACTTC
. | TRBJ2-5 | 15 | TRBV19 | . | CASSIGGQEVETQYF | TGTGCCAGTAGTATCGGGGGGCAGGAGGTGGAGACCCAGTACTTC
TRBD1 | TRBJ1-2 | 12 | TRBV7-9 | . | CASSLQDRDYTF | TGTGCCAGCAGCCTACAGGACAGGGACTACACCTTC
TRBD1 | TRBJ2-7 | 12 | TRBV5-1 | . | CASAPGGREQYF | TGCGCCAGCGCCCCAGGGGGCCGCGAGCAGTACTTC
TRBD1 | TRBJ2-2 | 15 | TRBV9 | . | CASSSGTGVTGELFF | TGTGCCAGCAGCTCCGGGACAGGGGTCACCGGGGAGCTGTTTTTT
. | TRBJ2-5 | 13 | TRBV5-1 | . | CASSRGQRETQYF | TGCGCCAGCAGCCGGGGACAACGAGAGACCCAGTACTTC
. | TRBJ1-1 | 15 | TRBV3-1/TRBV3-2 | . | CASSQDGLGNTEAFF | TGTGCCAGCAGCCAAGATGGGTTGGGCAACACTGAAGCTTTCTTT
. | TRBJ1-5 | 14 | TRBV7-9 | . | CASSAGLTIQPQHF | TGTGCCAGCAGCGCAGGGTTGACGATTCAGCCCCAGCATTTT
. | TRBJ2-5 | 11 | TRBV20-1 | . | CSARDPAAQYF | TGCAGTGCTAGAGATCCGGCGGCCCAGTACTTC
. | TRBJ2-3 | 13 | TRBV5-4 | . | CASSFSGTDTQYF | TGTGCCAGCAGCTTCTCTGGCACAGATACGCAGTATTTT
. | TRBJ2-7 | 11 | TRBV6-5 | once | CASRGVGEQYF | TGTGCCAGCAGGGGAGTGGGGGAGCAGTACTTC
. | TRBJ1-5 | 15 | TRBV5-1 | . | CASSLGEVGNQPQHF | TGCGCCAGCAGCTTGGGAGAAGTTGGCAATCAGCCCCAGCATTTT
TRBD2 | TRBJ2-1 | 15 | TRBV7-3 | once | CASSFGTSGDNEQFF | TGTGCCAGCAGCTTCGGGACTAGCGGTGACAATGAGCAGTTCTTC
TRBD1 | TRBJ2-7 | 15 | TRBV4-1 | . | CASSQDLGTGDEQYF | TGCGCCAGCAGCCAAGATCTGGGGACAGGGGACGAGCAGTACTTC
TRBD2 | TRBJ2-3 | 17 | TRBV5-1 | . | CASSLGPSSGGAGTQYF | TGCGCCAGCAGCTTGGGTCCTTCTAGCGGGGGGGCCGGTACGCAGTATTTT
TRBD2 | TRBJ2-3 | 17 | TRBV5-4 | . | CASSPKRLAGGRDTQYF | TGTGCCAGCAGCCCCAAAAGACTAGCGGGGGGGCGAGATACGCAGTATTTT
. | TRBJ1-2 | 13 | TRBV30 | . | CAWKDYFNYGYTF | TGTGCCTGGAAGGACTATTTTAACTATGGCTACACCTTC
. | TRBJ2-7 | 16 | TRBV27 | . | CASSTHRASFSYEQYF | TGTGCCAGCAGTACACACAGGGCTTCTTTCTCCTACGAGCAGTACTTC
. | TRBJ2-3 | 15 | TRBV5-1 | . | CASSLASRSTDTQYF | TGCGCCAGCAGCTTAGCGTCTCGGAGCACAGATACGCAGTATTTT
TRBD1 | TRBJ1-5 | 16 | TRBV7-8 | . | CASSLARWDSNQPQHF | TGTGCCAGCAGCTTAGCGCGCTGGGACAGTAATCAGCCCCAGCATTTT
. | TRBJ2-1 | 17 | TRBV4-1 | . | CASSQVLGRGDGNEQFF | TGCGCCAGCAGCCAAGTTTTGGGCAGGGGGGATGGCAATGAGCAGTTCTTC
. | TRBJ2-2 | 13 | TRBV7-3 | . | CASSPSRLGELFF | TGTGCCAGCAGCCCCTCCCGACTCGGGGAGCTGTTTTTT
TRBD1 | TRBJ2-4 | 15 | TRBV6-5 | . | CASSNTGTGGLIQYF | TGTGCCAGCAGTAACACCGGGACAGGGGGCTTGATTCAGTACTTC
. | TRBJ2-1 | 15 | TRBV7-3 | . | CASSSGQPSYNEQFF | TGTGCCAGCAGCTCCGGACAGCCCTCCTACAATGAGCAGTTCTTC
. | TRBJ2-5 | 16 | TRBV5-6 | . | CASSLGQGRIRETQYF | TGTGCCAGCAGCTTGGGGCAGGGTAGGATTCGAGAGACCCAGTACTTC
. | TRBJ2-6 | 16 | TRBV5-1 | . | CASSPDRGSGANVLTF | TGCGCCAGCAGCCCCGACAGAGGCTCTGGGGCCAACGTCCTGACTTTC
TRBD1 | TRBJ2-5 | 13 | TRBV6-5 | . | CASSYGTAETQYF | TGTGCCAGCAGTTATGGGACAGCCGAGACCCAGTACTTC
. | TRBJ2-7 | 14 | TRBV7-9 | . | CASRSQGIPYEQYF | TGTGCCAGCAGATCGCAGGGGATCCCCTACGAGCAGTACTTC
. | TRBJ2-1 | 14 | TRBV4-2 | . | CASSEGRGSNEQFF | TGTGCCAGCAGCGAGGGGAGGGGGAGCAATGAGCAGTTCTTC
. | TRBJ2-2 | 12 | TRBV5-1 | once | CASSLGAGELFF | TGCGCCAGCAGCTTGGGCGCCGGGGAGCTGTTTTTT
. | TRBJ2-1 | 13 | TRBV7-9 | . | CASSLLAYNEQFF | TGTGCCAGCAGCTTACTAGCCTACAATGAGCAGTTCTTC
TRBD1 | TRBJ1-2 | 14 | TRBV7-9 | . | CASSPGQGNYGYTF | TGTGCCAGCAGCCCCGGACAGGGAAACTATGGCTACACCTTC